This T cell receptor (beta chain) derives from a study of blood T cell repertoires in COVID-19. On the study more broadly: COVID-19 samples, acute and convalescent, were from the United States, Italy and Spain. Sample material is recorded as cDNA or gDNA derived from T cells, B-cell-depleted T cells, or PBMCs.

Under the authors' procedure: Nucleated cell counts were estimated from reference gene primer amplification. Some clones are missing from TCRdb's copy, which holds only in-frame ones; the method was immunoSEQ multiplex PCR. V and J calls and clone size follow that table, whereas D and trimming were derived from the DNA. The table has roughly 46,000 clones, about 88% seen once. This CDR3 has 14 amino acids. Germline V CDR1 and CDR2: SGHTA, FQGTGA. With 9 bases removed from V and 7 bases from J, the gap between germline ends came to 18 bases. This TCR was recovered from a man aged 45-60 years with active COVID-19. V is TRBV7-3 and J is TRBJ2-2; possibly TRBD1 for D (5 bases). Sequences were obtained from peripheral blood. CDR3 sequence: CASRAPGPGGELFF. CDR3 sequence (DNA): TGTGCCAGTAGAGCCCCAGGGCCTGGCGGGGAGCTGTTTTTT.